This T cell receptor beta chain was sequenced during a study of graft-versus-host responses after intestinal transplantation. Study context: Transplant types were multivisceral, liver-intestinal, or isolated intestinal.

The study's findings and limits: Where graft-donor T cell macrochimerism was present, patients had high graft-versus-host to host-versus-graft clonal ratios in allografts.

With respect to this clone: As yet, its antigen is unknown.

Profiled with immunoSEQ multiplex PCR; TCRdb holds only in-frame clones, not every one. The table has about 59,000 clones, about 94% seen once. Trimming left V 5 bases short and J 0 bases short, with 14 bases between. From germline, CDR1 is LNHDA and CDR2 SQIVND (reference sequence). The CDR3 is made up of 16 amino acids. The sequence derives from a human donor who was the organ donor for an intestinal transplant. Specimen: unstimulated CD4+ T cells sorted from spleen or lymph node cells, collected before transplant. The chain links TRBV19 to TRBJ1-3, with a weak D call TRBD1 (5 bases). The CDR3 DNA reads TGTGCCAGTAGTTTATCGGGACTGCCCTCTGGAAACACCATATATTTT. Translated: CASSLSGLPSGNTIYF.